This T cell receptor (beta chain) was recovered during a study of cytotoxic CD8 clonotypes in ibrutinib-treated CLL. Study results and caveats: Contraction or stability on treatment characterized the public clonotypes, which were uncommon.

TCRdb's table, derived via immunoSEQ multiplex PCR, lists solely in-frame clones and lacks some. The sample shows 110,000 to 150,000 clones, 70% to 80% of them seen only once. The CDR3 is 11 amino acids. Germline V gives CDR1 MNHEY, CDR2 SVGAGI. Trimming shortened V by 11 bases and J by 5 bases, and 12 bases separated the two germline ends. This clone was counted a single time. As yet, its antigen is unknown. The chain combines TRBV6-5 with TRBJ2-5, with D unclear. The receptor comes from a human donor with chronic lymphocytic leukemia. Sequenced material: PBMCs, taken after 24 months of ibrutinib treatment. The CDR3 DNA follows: TGTGCCGCCCGGCTTGGGGAGACCCAGTACTTC. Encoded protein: CAARLGETQYF.